A selection of T cell receptor beta chains follows, all from one sample in a study of cytomegalovirus exposure and HLA in healthy donors. Profiled with immunoSEQ multiplex PCR; TCRdb holds only in-frame clones, not every one. The sample contains 90,000 to 150,000 clones, around 87% of which appear only once. Sequencing input: PBMCs. Source of these receptors: a woman aged 18-29 years in good health and CMV-seropositive. CDR3s include the opening cysteine and the closing phenylalanine or tryptophan. Each record gives: D gene, V gene, J gene, clone size, CDR3 DNA, CDR3 protein. The D gene is left open where the match is weak. Rows may omit the clone size; those that give it use once, few, many or a size class.

>TRBD2|TRBV5-1|TRBJ2-1|NA
TGCGCCAGCAGCCTGGGACTAGCGGGGGCCAAATCCTACAATGAGCAGTTCTTC
CASSLGLAGAKSYNEQFF
>NA|TRBV7-9|TRBJ2-5|NA
TGTGCCAGCAGCCTTTTAACTAGCCGGGATGGGGGGCAAGAGACCCAGTACTTC
CASSLLTSRDGGQETQYF
>TRBD2|TRBV5-4|TRBJ2-1|NA
TGTGCCAGCAGCTTGGAGAAGACTAGCGGGGGGGGGCAGTTCTTC
CASSLEKTSGGGQFF
>NA|TRBV6-8|TRBJ1-2|NA
TGTGCCAGCAGTTATTCCTCACTTGGTGGCTATGGCTACACCTTC
CASSYSSLGGYGYTF
>TRBD2|TRBV30|TRBJ2-3|NA
TGTGCCTGGAGCCGATCGGGGCGGGAGGGGGCTATATTT
CAWSRSGREGAIF
>TRBD2|TRBV30|TRBJ2-4|NA
TGTGCCTGGAGTGTAGGGCCTAGCGGGGCAAGGGGTTCCAAAAACATTCAGTACTTC
CAWSVGPSGARGSKNIQYF
>NA|TRBV19|TRBJ2-6|NA
TGTGCCAGTACACGGGCTGGGGCCAACGTCCTGACTTTC
CASTRAGANVLTF
>TRBD1|TRBV19|TRBJ1-2|NA
TGTGCCAGTCAGGAAGACAGGGAGGAGTATGGCTACACCTTC
CASQEDREEYGYTF
>TRBD1|TRBV28|TRBJ1-1|NA
TGTGCCAGCAGTCGCGGGGACAGCGGGAACACTGAAGCTTTCTTT
CASSRGDSGNTEAFF
>NA|TRBV11-3|TRBJ2-1|NA
TGTGCCAGCAGCTTAGATGGGTCAGCGAGCTCCTACAATGAGCAGTTCTTC
CASSLDGSASSYNEQFF
>TRBD2|TRBV5-1|TRBJ2-2|NA
TGCGCCAGCAGCTTCCCTAGCGGTGTGGACACCGGGGAGCTGTTTTTT
CASSFPSGVDTGELFF
>NA|TRBV6-5|TRBJ2-7|NA
TGTGCCAGCAGCACAGGTTGGGACTACGAGCAGTACTTC
CASSTGWDYEQYF
>TRBD1|TRBV30|TRBJ1-1|NA
TGTGCCTGGAGTTATGGACAGGGTGGATACACCGAAGCTTTCTTT
CAWSYGQGGYTEAFF
>NA|TRBV18|TRBJ1-2|NA
TGTGCCAGCTCCTGGGCCAAGCCTAATGGCTACACCTTC
CASSWAKPNGYTF
>TRBD1|TRBV19|TRBJ1-1|NA
TGTGCCAGTACACAGGGACAGACGAACACTGAAGCTTTCTTT
CASTQGQTNTEAFF
>TRBD2|TRBV5-1|TRBJ2-7|NA
TGCGCCAGCAGCCCAGTAGCGGGAGGGAACTACGAGCAGTACTTC
CASSPVAGGNYEQYF
>NA|TRBV27|TRBJ2-6|many
TGTGCCAGCAGTGCAGGCCGCTCTGGGGCCAACGTCCTGACTTTC
CASSAGRSGANVLTF
>NA|TRBV30|TRBJ2-7|NA
TGTGCCTGGAGTTCAGGGAGGTCCTACGAGCAGTACTTC
CAWSSGRSYEQYF
>TRBD1|TRBV19|TRBJ1-1|NA
TGTGCCAGTAGTATCACAGGGGGCGGCACTGAAGCTTTCTTT
CASSITGGGTEAFF
>NA|TRBV5-8|TRBJ1-4|NA
TGTGCCAGCAGCAGAAGAGGGCATGAAAAACTGTTTTTT
CASSRRGHEKLFF
>TRBD1|TRBV19|TRBJ1-6|NA
TGTGCCAGTAGTGGCACGAAGACAGGGGGTTATTCACCCCTCCACTTT
CASSGTKTGGYSPLHF
>NA|TRBV5-1|TRBJ1-2|NA
TGCGCCAGCAGCTTGGGACAGGTTCCTGGCTACACCTTC
CASSLGQVPGYTF
>NA|TRBV6-6|TRBJ1-1|once
TGTGCCAGCAGTTACGGGCCGAACACTGAAGCTTTCTTT
CASSYGPNTEAFF
>NA|TRBV7-2|TRBJ2-1|NA
TGTGCCAGCAGTACCCCCAGGAACCTTTACAATGAGCAGTTCTTC
CASSTPRNLYNEQFF
>NA|TRBV6-1|TRBJ1-3|NA
TGTGCCAGCAGTCCCAGGGTTTCCTCTGGAAACACCATATATTTT
CASSPRVSSGNTIYF
>NA|TRBV7-2|TRBJ1-1|NA
TGTGCCAGCAGCCCTAGAAACCTGATCCGGGATAGGGCCACTGAAGCTTTCTTT
CASSPRNLIRDRATEAFF
>NA|TRBV6-1|TRBJ1-2|NA
TGTGCCAGCAGTGAAAGGCTAGGGGACTACACCTTC
CASSERLGDYTF
>TRBD1|TRBV2|TRBJ1-6|once
TGTGCCAGCAGTTTTAACAGGGGAACAGGCAATTCACCCCTCCACTTT
CASSFNRGTGNSPLHF
>TRBD1|TRBV5-1|TRBJ2-7|once
TGCGCCAGCAGCCTAATCACCGGGACAGGGTCCTACGAGCAGTACTTC
CASSLITGTGSYEQYF
>NA|TRBV19|TRBJ1-4|few
TGTGCCAGTAGTACAGGGCTAGATTTT
CASSTGLDF
>NA|TRBV7-2|TRBJ2-7|few
TGTGCCAGCAGCTTAATGCGACTAGGAGGCGAGCAGTACTTC
CASSLMRLGGEQYF
>NA|TRBV2|TRBJ2-5|NA
TGTGCCAGCAGCCCACGGGTGGGCGGGGGCGACTATGGGACCCAGTACTTC
CASSPRVGGGDYGTQYF
>TRBD1|TRBV7-8|TRBJ1-4|NA
TGTGCCAGCGGGAAGACAGGGTCATATAATGAAAAACTGTTTTTT
CASGKTGSYNEKLFF
>TRBD2|TRBV13|TRBJ2-2|NA
TGTGCCAGCAGCTTTGGGACTAGGTCCACCGGGGAGCTGTTTTTT
CASSFGTRSTGELFF
>TRBD1|TRBV19|TRBJ2-2|NA
TGTGCCAGTAGTGGAATTCTCGGGGACAGGGGGCGAGCCAGGGGAAACACCGGGGAGCTGTTTTTT
CASSGILGDRGRARGNTGELFF
>TRBD1|TRBV19|TRBJ1-5|NA
TGTGCCAGTAGTAAGGGGACAGGGCCCCAGCATTTT
CASSKGTGPQHF
>NA|TRBV10-3|TRBJ2-7|few
TGTGCCACCCTTCGACGCGAAACGGGCGAGCAGTACTTC
CATLRRETGEQYF
>NA|TRBV9|TRBJ1-2|NA
TGTGCCAGCAGCGTAGGCCCGAGCAGGGCTGGCTACACCTTC
CASSVGPSRAGYTF
>NA|TRBV11-2|TRBJ1-2|NA
TGTGCCAGCAGCCCGTTCCAGACTAACTATGGCTACACCTTC
CASSPFQTNYGYTF
>NA|TRBV6-1|TRBJ1-2|NA
TGTGCCAGCAGTGGTCTCGGGGGAAACTATGGCTACACCTTC
CASSGLGGNYGYTF
>NA|TRBV19|TRBJ1-2|NA
TGTGCCAGTACCCGCGCTAACTATGGCTACACCTTC
CASTRANYGYTF
>NA|TRBV5-4|TRBJ2-5|NA
TGTGCCAGCAGCCCATCTAGCCAAGAGACCCAGTACTTC
CASSPSSQETQYF
>NA|TRBV11-3|TRBJ1-2|NA
TGTGCCAGCAGCCCGGACAGCAACTATGGCTACACCTTC
CASSPDSNYGYTF
>NA|TRBV14|TRBJ1-1|NA
TGTGCCAGCAGCCGAGGACAGAACACTGAAGCTTTCTTT
CASSRGQNTEAFF
>NA|TRBV9|TRBJ1-2|NA
TGTGCCAGCAGCGTAGAACAGGGTGGTGGCTACACCTTC
CASSVEQGGGYTF
>TRBD1|TRBV7-8|TRBJ2-1|NA
TGTGCCAGCAGCTTCGGGACAGGATCCTACAATGAGCAGTTCTTC
CASSFGTGSYNEQFF